Sequencing of this T cell receptor (beta chain) was carried out in a study of shared clonotypes between healthy human individuals. Across the whole study: The study used three CD4 naive, three CD4 memory, two CD8 naive and one CD8 memory plate per donor.

V shed 0 bases and J 6 bases; nucleotides not matched to a gene: 8. Germline CDR1 KGHSH, CDR2 LQKENI. The CDR3 spans 16 residues. Profiling relied on immunoSEQ multiplex PCR, and the TCRdb table lists in-frame clones only, not all of them. The sample yields around 2.3 million clones, approximately 94% seen once. The sequence derives from a man aged 18 to 35 in good health. Input material: naive CD4+ T cells sorted from blood. The subset: CD45RA+ positively selected. V and J are TRBV18 and TRBJ2-3; 8 positions agree with TRBD2. The CDR3, as DNA: TGTGCCAGCTCACCACCGGTCGGGGGGGCCATGGATACGCAGTATTTT. The encoded protein is CASSPPVGGAMDTQYF.